The TCR beta chain described here comes from a study of shared clonotypes between healthy human individuals. Study-level points and caveats: Sequencing depth was a factor that was expected to affect clonotype sharing among donors. The represented genetic and exposure-history diversity was limited by the small number of donors.

V was pared by 3 bases and J by 5 bases, with 14 bases between. CDR1 is SGHVS and CDR2 is FQNEAQ in the germline V gene. The CDR3 sequence is 15 residues long. The authors distributed each subset's genomic DNA evenly over several immunoSEQ plates. Clones were sequenced by immunoSEQ multiplex PCR, and TCRdb holds only the in-frame ones, with some missing. Of over 2 million clones in the sample, roughly 94% were seen once. Concerning this clone itself: Its matching antigen is unknown.

Naive CD8 cells, CD45RO-negative and positively selected for CCR7, excluded terminally differentiated effector memory CD45RA+ cells. Sequenced sample: naive CD8+ T cells sorted from blood. The TCR comes from a man aged 18 to 30 in good health. V is TRBV7-8 and J is TRBJ1-5, with D perhaps TRBD1 (5 bases). In nucleotides, the CDR3 is TGTGCCAGCAGCTTCCCGGGGGGAGAGGATCAGCCCCAGCATTTT. It specifies CASSFPGGEDQPQHF.